These 15 T cell receptor beta chains were sequenced from one sample in a study of radiotherapy plus CTLA-4 blockade in lung cancer. Profiled with immunoSEQ multiplex PCR; TCRdb holds only in-frame clones, not every one. The data hold around 130,000 clones, with 75% to 90% observed a single time. Specimen: peripheral blood, collected from a patient treated with radiotherapy plus ipilimumab. Receptors originate from a human donor with non-small cell lung cancer that progressed on radiotherapy plus ipilimumab.

V is TRBV28 and J is TRBJ2-7; unclear D gene. Per the germline V gene, CDR1 is MDHEN and CDR2 is SYDVKM. Trimming took 3 bases from V and 7 from J, leaving 7 bases between them. The CDR3 length is 11 residues. The CDR3 sequence: CASSFGPEQYF. Written as DNA, the CDR3 is TGTGCCAGCAGTTTTGGGCCAGAGCAGTACTTC.

This clone was detected only a few times. V usage is TRBV5-4 and J usage is TRBJ1-1; D not certain. The CDR3 sequence is 13 residues long. V gave up 4 bases and J gave up 7 bases, with 14 bases separating them. Germline V gene data show CDR1 as SGHNT and CDR2 as YYREEE (reference sequence). The DNA of the CDR3 is TGTGCCAGCAGCACGGTAGGGTTGGGTGAAGCTTTCTTT. This gives the protein CASSTVGLGEAFF.

The genes are TRBV19 and TRBJ1-3; tentative D call: TRBD1 (5 bases). Per the germline V gene, CDR1 is LNHDA and CDR2 is SQIVND (reference sequence). This CDR3 region has 16 residues. V lost 3 bases and J lost 1, with 13 bases in between. The CDR3: CASSITRTFSGNTIYF. The DNA for the CDR3 is TGTGCCAGTAGTATCACCCGGACATTTTCTGGAAACACCATATATTTT.

The V gene is TRBV11-2, the J gene TRBJ2-5; D may be TRBD2 (5 bases). There are 14 residues in the CDR3. The V end lost 3 bases, the J end lost 8 bases, and 16 bases lay between the germline ends. The germline gives CDR1 SGHAT, CDR2 FQNNGV. The CDR3 here is CASSFSEAEGTQYF. The CDR3 region has the DNA TGTGCCAGCAGCTTTTCGGAGGCGGAAGGAACCCAGTACTTC.

V is TRBV5-1 and J is TRBJ1-5; D unclear. This CDR3 has 13 amino acids. V lost 4 bases and J lost 9, with 14 bases in between. Looked up from germline, CDR1 is SGHRS and CDR2 is YFSETQ. The CDR3 sequence: CASSPNTDGPQHF. CDR3 sequence (DNA): TGCGCCAGCAGCCCGAACACAGATGGGCCCCAGCATTTT.

The genes are TRBV7-3 and TRBJ2-1, with unresolved D. CDR3 size: 14 residues. Trimming cost V 5 bases and J 3 bases, with 11 bases left between them. CDR1 is SGHTA, CDR2 FQGTGA, per germline. The DNA for the CDR3 is TGTGCCAGCAGCAGAGATCCCAACTACAATGAGCAGTTCTTC. Encoded protein: CASSRDPNYNEQFF.

The V call is TRBV15, the J call TRBJ2-7; 9 bases fit TRBD2. Trimming removed 3 bases from V and 4 bases from J; junction bases left unmatched: 4. The CDR3 runs to 14 residues. The germline gives CDR1 LNHNV, CDR2 YYDKDF (reference sequence). Here the CDR3 DNA reads TGTGCCACCAGCAGGTATAGCGGGAGTTACGAGCAGTACTTC. It translates to CATSRYSGSYEQYF.

This clone was picked up a small number of times. The J gene is TRBJ2-2, the V gene TRBV15; 8 bases agree with TRBD2. This CDR3 is built from 15 residues. Germline values: CDR1 LNHNV, CDR2 YYDKDF (reference sequence). The ends lost 9 bases at V and 6 bases at J; junction bases unmatched: 12. The CDR3 DNA sequence: TGTGCCACTCAAAAGGCGGGACTAGGTGCCGGGGAGCTGTTTTTT. This encodes CATQKAGLGAGELFF.

This chain links TRBV6-5 with TRBJ1-2; maybe TRBD1 (5 bases). The V gene's germline CDR1 is MNHEY and CDR2 SVGAGI. The CDR3 sequence is 13 residues long. The V and J ends lost 6 bases and 4 bases respectively, with 12 bases between them. CDR3 region: CASRRGGPYGYTF. The CDR3 DNA follows: TGTGCCAGCAGGAGGGGAGGACCCTATGGCTACACCTTC.

This sequence joins TRBV19 and TRBJ2-3, with D perhaps matching TRBD2 (6 bases). The CDR3 totals 13 residues. CDR1 and CDR2 from the germline V gene are LNHDA and SQIVND (reference sequence). Trimming took 5 bases from V and 2 from J, leaving 8 bases between them. CDR3 sequence reads: CASSLGLTDTQYF. In DNA, the CDR3 is TGTGCCAGTAGTTTGGGACTCACAGATACGCAGTATTTT.

CDR3 in DNA: TGTGCCAGCAGCCGAACTGGTGACAGGTCCGAGCAGTACTTC. Translating it yields CASSRTGDRSEQYF. The chain couples TRBV9 to TRBJ2-7, with a possible D match to TRBD1 (6 bases). The CDR3 is 14 residues long. In germline, CDR1 is SGDLS, CDR2 YYNGEE. V was cut by 4 bases and J by 6 bases, with 17 bases left in between.

The V and J genes are TRBV6-6 and TRBJ2-1; 9 nucleotides align to TRBD2. The CDR3 has 15 residues. The J segment lost 8 bases and the V segment lost 7 bases, leaving 12 bases of the junction unmatched. Germline CDR1 is MNHNY and CDR2 is SVGAGI (reference sequence). The CDR3 nucleotides read TGTGCCAGCACCCCATGGAGCGGGGGGCGGGATGAGCAGTTCTTC. It encodes CASTPWSGGRDEQFF.

The V and J genes are TRBV7-9 and TRBJ2-1, with unresolved D. The CDR3 spans 13 residues. The V and J ends lost 0 bases and 9 bases respectively, with 9 bases between them. CDR1 is SEHNR and CDR2 is FQNEAQ in the germline V gene (reference sequence). The CDR3 sequence: CASSLATDREQFF. For the CDR3, the DNA is TGTGCCAGCAGCTTAGCGACGGACCGTGAGCAGTTCTTC. Full variable domain (remainder filled in from reference TRBV7-9 and TRBJ2-1): DTGVSQNPRHKITKRGQNVTFRCDPISEHNRLYWYRQTLGQGPEFLTYFQNEAQLEKSRLLSDRFSAERPKGSFSTLEIQRTEQGDSAMYLCASSLATDREQFFGPGTRLTVL.

The chain combines TRBV19 with TRBJ1-3, with D tentatively TRBD1 (6 bases). The V end lost 6 bases, the J end lost 2 bases, and 14 bases lay between the germline ends. Germline assignment: CDR1 LNHDA and CDR2 SQIVND (reference sequence). The CDR3 runs to 15 residues. The CDR3 sequence: CASRYRVFAGNTIYF. DNA for the CDR3: TGTGCCAGTAGATACAGGGTCTTCGCTGGAAACACCATATATTTT. The complete variable domain, with remaining parts taken from reference TRBV19 and TRBJ1-3, reads DGGITQSPKYLFRKEGQNVTLSCEQNLNHDAMYWYRQDPGQGLRLIYYSQIVNDFQKGDIAEGYSVSREKKESFPLTVTSAQKNPTAFYLCASRYRVFAGNTIYFGEGSWLTVV.

V gene TRBV5-1 combines with J gene TRBJ2-7, with 9 bases fitting TRBD2. Germline CDR1 SGHRS, CDR2 YFSETQ. CDR3 length: 14 residues. V lost 5 bases, J lost 3 bases, and 6 bases stayed unmatched. CDR3 nucleotides: TGCGCCAGCAGTGGTATTAGCGGGGGCTACGAGCAGTACTTC. Protein product: CASSGISGGYEQYF.